The next 29 T cell receptor beta chains were all read from a single sample in a study of T cell responses to AZD1222 COVID-19 vaccine. Data came from immunoSEQ multiplex PCR; TCRdb stores just in-frame clones and leaves some out. The data show about 88,000 clones, around nine tenths seen once. The input for sequencing was peripheral blood, taken on day 0 of MenACWY control vaccination. Receptors originate from an adult in good health.

The chain couples TRBV6-5 to TRBJ1-4, with no clear D. The CDR3 runs 14 residues. Germline V gene lookup returns CDR1 MNHEY and CDR2 SVGAGI. V was trimmed by 2 bases and J by 3 bases, leaving 7 bases between them. CDR3 DNA sequence: TGTGCCAGCAGTTACGGACGGGCTAATGAAAAACTGTTTTTT. It is translated as CASSYGRANEKLFF.

The CDR3 region has the DNA TGTGCCAGCAGTTACTTGGGGCAGGGACACGAGCAGTACTTC. It is translated as CASSYLGQGHEQYF. The chain joins TRBV6-5 to TRBJ2-7; tentatively, D is TRBD1 or TRBD2 (5 bases each). Trimming left V 1 base short and J 5 bases short, with 12 bases between. The CDR3 is 14 amino acids. The germline V gene has CDR1 MNHEY and CDR2 SVGAGI.

The chain has TRBV6-5 and TRBJ1-2; a possible D gene is TRBD1 (5 bases). Germline V CDR1 and CDR2: MNHEY, SVGAGI. V gave up 4 bases and J gave up 4 bases, with 10 bases separating them. The CDR3 consists of 13 residues. CDR3 in amino acids: CASSSLDSYGYTF. The CDR3 nucleotides are TGTGCCAGCAGTTCACTCGACAGCTATGGCTACACCTTC.

This clone was recorded only once. The chain recombines TRBV3-1 (or the pseudogene TRBV3-2) with TRBJ2-7, with a possible D match to TRBD1 (7 bases). Germline V CDR1 and CDR2: LGHDT, YNNKEL (reference sequence). Trimming took off 4 bases at V and 1 base at J, with 11 bases between the two ends. The CDR3 extends over 14 amino acids. CDR3 DNA sequence: TGTGCCAGCAGCCGCGGGACAGCGTCCTACGAGCAGTACTTC. Its protein product is CASSRGTASYEQYF.

V gene TRBV3-1 (or the pseudogene TRBV3-2) combines with J gene TRBJ1-2; no definite D call. This CDR3 has 12 residues. Trimming left V 6 bases short and J 4 bases short, with 9 bases between. In germline, CDR1 is LGHDT, CDR2 YNNKEL (reference sequence). The CDR3 nucleotides are TGTGCCAGCAGTGATTGGGGCTATGGCTACACCTTC. It encodes CASSDWGYGYTF.

In this sample, this clone turned up once. CDR3 protein: CASRGRGAGDEQFF. Written as DNA, the CDR3 is TGTGCCAGCAGAGGGCGGGGGGCAGGAGATGAGCAGTTCTTC. The chain recombines TRBV11-2 with TRBJ2-1; 8 bases agree with TRBD2. Germline V gene data show CDR1 as SGHAT and CDR2 as FQNNGV. The V and J ends lost 6 bases and 8 bases, in that order; junction bases with no gene match: 9. The CDR3 spans 14 residues.

The rearrangement uses TRBV24-1 and TRBJ2-1; weak D call: TRBD2 (5 bases). V lost 4 bases to trimming and J lost 2 bases, with 8 bases between them. The CDR3 loop spans 14 amino acids. Germline V gene lookup returns CDR1 KGHDR and CDR2 SFDVKD. The CDR3 nucleotides read TGTGCCACCAGTGACCAGCGGACCTACAATGAGCAGTTCTTC. Its translation is CATSDQRTYNEQFF.

V gene TRBV5-6 combines with J gene TRBJ1-5, with TRBD1 identical over 9 bases. V was pared by 0 bases and J by 3 bases, with 4 bases of the junction left unmatched. This CDR3 is 16 amino acids long. Germline values: CDR1 SGHDT, CDR2 YYEEEE. The CDR3 nucleotides are TGTGCCAGCAGCTTGGGACAGGGGGATTTCAATCAGCCCCAGCATTTT. Translation: CASSLGQGDFNQPQHF.

The CDR3 protein is CASRILRPGLAFRGELFF. CDR3 sequence (DNA): TGTGCCAGTAGAATTCTAAGACCGGGACTAGCTTTCCGCGGGGAGCTGTTTTTT. This chain uses TRBV19 with TRBJ2-2; 9 bases are shared with TRBD2. This CDR3 is built from 18 residues. The germline CDR1 and CDR2 sequences are LNHDA and SQIVND (reference sequence). After removal of 6 bases from V and 7 bases from J, the junction contained 18 bases not matched to a gene.

This chain connects TRBV4-3 to TRBJ1-4; a possible D gene is TRBD1 (5 bases). V gave up 1 base and J gave up 0 bases, with 12 bases separating them. CDR1 and CDR2 (germline): LGHNA, YSLEER. The CDR3 is made up of 17 amino acids. CDR3 nucleotides: TGCGCCAGCAGCCAAGGGATCACAGGAGCAACTAATGAAAAACTGTTTTTT. Its translation: CASSQGITGATNEKLFF.

This chain's CDR3 is CASSLGWTNTEAFF. CDR3 sequence (DNA): TGTGCCAGCAGCTTAGGATGGACTAACACTGAAGCTTTCTTT. This sequence joins TRBV5-4 and TRBJ1-1; D not certain. Trimming took 2 bases from V and 2 from J, leaving 10 bases between them. Per the germline V gene, CDR1 is SGHNT and CDR2 is YYREEE (reference sequence). There are 14 residues in the CDR3.

The chain recombines TRBV18 with TRBJ2-7; TRBD1 aligns across 9 bases. Germline CDR1 is KGHSH and CDR2 is LQKENI. This CDR3 has 15 amino acids. V trimming: 5 bases; J trimming: 0 bases; junction bases outside the gene matches: 5. CDR3 sequence (DNA): TGTGCCAGCTCAGAAGGGACAGGGAGCTCCTACGAGCAGTACTTC. Translating gives CASSEGTGSSYEQYF. Variable domain in full (rest from reference TRBV18 and TRBJ2-7): NAGVMQNPRHLVRRRGQEARLRCSPMKGHSHVYWYRQLPEEGLKFMVYLQKENIIDESGMPKERFSAEFPKEGPSILRIQQVVRGDSAAYFCASSEGTGSSYEQYFGPGTRLTVT.

The V call is TRBV7-8, the J call TRBJ1-3; D gene ambiguous. This CDR3 region has 15 residues. Trimming stripped 1 base from V and 0 bases from J, with 7 bases between. CDR1 is SGHVS and CDR2 is FQNEAQ in the germline V gene. CDR3 protein: CASSLGVRSGNTIYF. CDR3 bases: TGTGCCAGCAGCTTAGGGGTCCGCTCTGGAAACACCATATATTTT.

The chain joins TRBV3-1 (or the pseudogene TRBV3-2) to TRBJ2-1; 8 nucleotides match TRBD2. J lost 10 bases, V lost 5 bases, and 7 bases had no gene match. The CDR3 is made up of 13 amino acids. CDR1 is LGHDT, CDR2 YNNKEL, per germline (reference sequence). CDR3 bases: TGTGCCAGCAGCTCCGGACTAGCCCGGGAGCAGTTCTTC. Its protein product is CASSSGLAREQFF.

The CDR3 loop is CASSPPSGVEETQYF. The CDR3 region has the DNA TGTGCCAGCTCACCACCGTCCGGGGTAGAAGAGACCCAGTACTTC. V gene TRBV18 combines with J gene TRBJ2-5; maybe TRBD2 (5 bases). Deletions cut 0 bases from V and 3 bases from J, with 11 bases between. Per the germline V gene, CDR1 is KGHSH and CDR2 is LQKENI. This CDR3 is built from 15 residues.

The chain couples TRBV6-4 to TRBJ1-5; tentative D call: TRBD1 (6 bases). V shed 3 bases and J shed 7 bases, with 16 bases lying between them. Germline V gives CDR1 MRHNA, CDR2 SNTAGT. The CDR3 loop spans 15 amino acids. CDR3 nucleotide sequence: TGTGCCAGCAGTGAGCATTCGGGGGCCGAGCAGCCCCAGCATTTT. Protein: CASSEHSGAEQPQHF.

The rearrangement joins TRBV25-1 to TRBJ1-2; D is uncertain. V lost 4 bases to trimming and J lost 7 bases, with 10 bases between them. Germline V CDR1 and CDR2: MGHDK, SYGVNS. The CDR3 extends over 12 amino acids. CDR3 DNA sequence: TGTGCCAGCAGTGCGGGGATCGGTGGCTACACCTTC. It is translated as CASSAGIGGYTF.

The genes are TRBV6-5 and TRBJ1-1; no definite D call. The V gene's germline CDR1 is MNHEY and CDR2 SVGAGI. V was shortened by 6 bases and J by 0 bases, with 11 bases between the two germline ends. The CDR3 runs 14 residues. CDR3 in DNA: TGTGCCAGCAGAGATCGGGCTATGAACACTGAAGCTTTCTTT. The encoded protein is CASRDRAMNTEAFF.

The chain has TRBV28 and TRBJ1-2; no definite D call. There are 11 residues in the CDR3. Germline V gives CDR1 MDHEN, CDR2 SYDVKM. Trimming left V 11 bases short and J 0 bases short, with 7 bases between. The CDR3 coding sequence is TGTGCCTCCGCGGCTAACTATGGCTACACCTTC. Residues: CASAANYGYTF.

V gene TRBV7-2 combines with J gene TRBJ2-5, with 8 bases lining up with TRBD1. Trimming cost V 8 bases and J 6 bases; bases outside gene matches: 11. CDR3 length: 14 amino acids. Germline V gene data show CDR1 as SGHTA and CDR2 as FQGNSA. CDR3 nucleotide sequence: TGTGCCAGCGGACTGGACAGGGCGAAACAGACCCAGTACTTC. Its translation: CASGLDRAKQTQYF.

The V gene is TRBV9, the J gene TRBJ1-1; no clear D gene. Germline CDR1 and CDR2: SGDLS and YYNGEE. The ends were cut back, 0 bases at V and 1 base at J, with 4 bases in the middle. The CDR3 sequence is 13 residues long. The CDR3 here is CASSVAGNTEAFF. In DNA, the CDR3 is TGTGCCAGCAGCGTAGCGGGGAACACTGAAGCTTTCTTT.

The CDR3 DNA reads TGTGCCAGTAGTACCCCGGGACAGGGGTCGTCCTACGAGCAGTACTTC. Translating gives CASSTPGQGSSYEQYF. The rearrangement links TRBV19 to TRBJ2-7; TRBD1 matches at 10 bases. V lost 4 bases and J lost 1; bases outside the gene matches: 7. Germline V gives CDR1 LNHDA, CDR2 SQIVND (reference sequence). The CDR3 is 16 residues long.

This clone occurred a few times. This chain links TRBV19 with TRBJ1-1; the match to TRBD1 covers 7 bases. Germline V gives CDR1 LNHDA, CDR2 SQIVND (reference sequence). Trimming at V came to 4 bases and at J to 3 bases, leaving 2 bases not matched to a gene. The CDR3 length is 13 residues. The CDR3 loop is CASSNQGDTEAFF. The CDR3 nucleotides are TGTGCCAGTAGTAACCAGGGGGACACTGAAGCTTTCTTT.

J is TRBJ1-1 and V is TRBV7-2, with D hard to call. The CDR3 covers 14 residues. V was cut by 0 bases and J by 7 bases, with 12 bases left in between. Per germline, CDR1 SGHTA and CDR2 FQGNSA. The CDR3 DNA is TGTGCCAGCAGCTTAGCGGGAGGGTTTGGTGAAGCTTTCTTT. Translation: CASSLAGGFGEAFF. Variable domain in full (rest from reference TRBV7-2 and TRBJ1-1): GAGVSQSPSNKVTEKGKDVELRCDPISGHTALYWYRQSLGQGLEFLIYFQGNSAPDKSGLPSDRFSAERTGGSVSTLTIQRTQQEDSAVYLCASSLAGGFGEAFFGQGTRLTVV.

This sequence joins TRBV28 and TRBJ1-2; TRBD1 matches at 7 bases. The CDR3 has 12 amino acids. V lost 6 bases to trimming and J lost 4 bases; unmatched junction nucleotides: 2. The germline CDR1 and CDR2 sequences are MDHEN and SYDVKM. CDR3 region: CASRTGSYGYTF. The CDR3 DNA sequence: TGTGCCAGCAGGACAGGGAGCTATGGCTACACCTTC.

This chain links TRBV27 with TRBJ2-5; D might be TRBD1 or TRBD2, each matching 5 bases. This CDR3 spans 14 amino acids. CDR1 and CDR2 (germline): MNHEY, SMNVEV (reference sequence). Trimming cost V 7 bases and J 2 bases, with 14 bases left between them. The CDR3 DNA is TGTGCCAGCACTAAGAGGGGCGGACAAGAGACCCAGTACTTC. It specifies CASTKRGGQETQYF.

This clone is a singleton in its sample. The chain has TRBV6-1 and TRBJ2-7; D is ambiguous. The ends were cut back, 5 bases at V and 4 bases at J, with 6 bases in the middle. In germline, CDR1 is MNHNS, CDR2 SASEGT. This CDR3 comprises 11 residues. CDR3 sequence: CASSSEYEQYF. The CDR3 coding sequence is TGTGCCAGCAGTTCAGAGTACGAGCAGTACTTC.

V and J are TRBV11-2 and TRBJ1-2, with TRBD1 as a possible D gene (5 bases). V lost 3 bases, J lost 4 bases, and 9 bases lay in between. The CDR3 is 13 amino acids. CDR1 and CDR2 (germline): SGHAT, FQNNGV. In DNA form, the CDR3 reads TGTGCCAGCAGCTTGCAGGGTTCCTATGGCTACACCTTC. Protein: CASSLQGSYGYTF.

This chain connects TRBV19 to TRBJ2-7; D remains unclear. V was shortened by 3 bases and J by 0 bases, with 6 bases between the two germline ends. CDR3 length: 13 amino acids. Germline V lookup: CDR1 LNHDA, CDR2 SQIVND (reference sequence). DNA of the CDR3: TGTGCCAGTAGTATTGCTCCCTCCTACGAGCAGTACTTC. Translated, it gives CASSIAPSYEQYF. Full variable domain (remainder filled in from reference TRBV19 and TRBJ2-7): DGGITQSPKYLFRKEGQNVTLSCEQNLNHDAMYWYRQDPGQGLRLIYYSQIVNDFQKGDIAEGYSVSREKKESFPLTVTSAQKNPTAFYLCASSIAPSYEQYFGPGTRLTVT.